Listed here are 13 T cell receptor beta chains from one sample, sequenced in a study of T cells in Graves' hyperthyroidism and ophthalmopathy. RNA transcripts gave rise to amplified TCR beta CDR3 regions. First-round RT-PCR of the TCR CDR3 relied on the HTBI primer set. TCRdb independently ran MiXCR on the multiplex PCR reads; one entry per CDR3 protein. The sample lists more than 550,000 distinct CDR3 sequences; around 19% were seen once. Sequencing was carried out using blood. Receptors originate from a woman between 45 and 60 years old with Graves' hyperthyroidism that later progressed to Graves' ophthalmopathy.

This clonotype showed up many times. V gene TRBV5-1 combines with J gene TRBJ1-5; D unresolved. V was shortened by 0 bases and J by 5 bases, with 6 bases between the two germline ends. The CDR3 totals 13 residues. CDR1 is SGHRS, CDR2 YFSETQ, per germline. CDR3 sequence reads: CASSLAWDQPQHF. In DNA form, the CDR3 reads TGCGCCAGCAGCTTGGCCTGGGATCAGCCCCAGCATTTT.

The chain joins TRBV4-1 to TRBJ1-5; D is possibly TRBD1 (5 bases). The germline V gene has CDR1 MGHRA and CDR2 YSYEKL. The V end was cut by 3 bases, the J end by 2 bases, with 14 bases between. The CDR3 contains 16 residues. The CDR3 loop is CASSHVGEGGNQPQHF. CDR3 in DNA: TGCGCCAGCAGCCACGTCGGAGAAGGGGGCAATCAGCCCCAGCATTTT.

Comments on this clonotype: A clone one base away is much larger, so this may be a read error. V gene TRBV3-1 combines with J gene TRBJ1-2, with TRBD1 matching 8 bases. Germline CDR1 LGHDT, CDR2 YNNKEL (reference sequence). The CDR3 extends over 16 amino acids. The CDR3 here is CAGSLFVDRGRRGYTF. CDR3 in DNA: TGTGCCGGCAGCCTATTCGTTGACAGGGGCCGCCGTGGCTACACCTTC.

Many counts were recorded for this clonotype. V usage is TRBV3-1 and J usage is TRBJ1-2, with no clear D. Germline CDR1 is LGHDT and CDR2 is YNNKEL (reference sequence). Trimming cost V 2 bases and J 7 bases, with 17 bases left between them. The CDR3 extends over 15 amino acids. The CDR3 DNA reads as TGTGCCAGCAGCCAACCCTGGGAGACAACTATTGGCTACACCTTC. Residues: CASSQPWETTIGYTF.

CDR3 residues: CASSYSGGPYEQYF. The CDR3 nucleotides read TGTGCCAGCAGTTACTCCGGCGGGCCCTACGAGCAGTACTTC. V and J are TRBV6-6 and TRBJ2-7; weak D call: TRBD2 (5 bases). The CDR3 is made up of 14 amino acids. Trimming cost V 0 bases and J 2 bases, with 8 bases left between them. Germline V CDR1 and CDR2: MNHNY, SVGAGI (reference sequence).

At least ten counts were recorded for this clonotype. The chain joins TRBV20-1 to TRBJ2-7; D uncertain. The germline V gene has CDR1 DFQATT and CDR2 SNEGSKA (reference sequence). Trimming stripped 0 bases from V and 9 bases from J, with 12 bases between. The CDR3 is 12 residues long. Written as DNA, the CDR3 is TGCAGTGCTAGAGATTTGGCCCCAGGGCAGTACTTC. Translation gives CSARDLAPGQYF.

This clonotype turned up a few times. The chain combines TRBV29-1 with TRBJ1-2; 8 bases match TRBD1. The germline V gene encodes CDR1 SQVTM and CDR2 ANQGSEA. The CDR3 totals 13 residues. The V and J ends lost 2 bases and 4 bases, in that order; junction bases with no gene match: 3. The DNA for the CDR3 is TGCAGCGTTGAAAGCGGGACAGGCTATGGCTACACCTTC. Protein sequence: CSVESGTGYGYTF.

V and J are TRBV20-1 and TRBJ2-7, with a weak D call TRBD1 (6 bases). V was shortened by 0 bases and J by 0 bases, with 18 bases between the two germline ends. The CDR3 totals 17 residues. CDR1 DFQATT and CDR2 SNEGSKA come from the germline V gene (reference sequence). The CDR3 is CSARDLGGEAISYEQYF. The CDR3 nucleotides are TGCAGTGCTAGAGATCTAGGGGGAGAAGCCATCTCCTACGAGCAGTACTTC.

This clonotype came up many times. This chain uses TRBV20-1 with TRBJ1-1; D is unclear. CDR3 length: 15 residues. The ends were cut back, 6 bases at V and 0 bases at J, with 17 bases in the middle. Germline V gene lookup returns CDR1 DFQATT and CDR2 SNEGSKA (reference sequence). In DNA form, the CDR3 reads TGCAGTGCGAGATCGGGGTTGGTAATGAACACTGAAGCTTTCTTT. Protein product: CSARSGLVMNTEAFF.

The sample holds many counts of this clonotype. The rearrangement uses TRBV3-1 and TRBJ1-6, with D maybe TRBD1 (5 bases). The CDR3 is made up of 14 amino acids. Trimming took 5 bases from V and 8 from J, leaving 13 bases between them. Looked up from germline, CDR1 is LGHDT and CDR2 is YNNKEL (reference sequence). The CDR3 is CASSYGANDSPLHF. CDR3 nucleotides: TGTGCCAGCAGCTACGGGGCGAACGATTCACCCCTCCACTTT. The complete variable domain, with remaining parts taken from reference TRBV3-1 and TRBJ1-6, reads DTAVSQTPKYLVTQMGNDKSIKCEQNLGHDTMYWYKQDSKKFLKIMFSYNNKELIINETVPNRFSPKSPDKAHLNLHINSLELGDSAVYFCASSYGANDSPLHFGNGTRLTVT.

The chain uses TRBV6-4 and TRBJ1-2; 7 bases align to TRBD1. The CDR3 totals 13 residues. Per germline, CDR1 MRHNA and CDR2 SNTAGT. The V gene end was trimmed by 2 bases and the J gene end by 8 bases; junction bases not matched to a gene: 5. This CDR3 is CASSDTGASGYTF. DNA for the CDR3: TGTGCCAGCAGTGACACAGGGGCGAGCGGCTACACCTTC.

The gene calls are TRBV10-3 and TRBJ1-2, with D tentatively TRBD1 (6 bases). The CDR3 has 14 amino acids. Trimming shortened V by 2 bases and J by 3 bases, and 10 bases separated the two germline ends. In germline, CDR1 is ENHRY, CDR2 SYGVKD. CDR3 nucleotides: TGTGCCATCAGTGAGCAGGGGTCGGACTATGGCTACACCTTC. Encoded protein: CAISEQGSDYGYTF.

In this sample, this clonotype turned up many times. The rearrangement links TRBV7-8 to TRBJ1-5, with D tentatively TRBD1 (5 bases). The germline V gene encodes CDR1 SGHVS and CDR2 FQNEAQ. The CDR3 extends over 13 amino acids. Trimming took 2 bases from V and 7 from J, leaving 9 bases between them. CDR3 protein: CASSLWGSQPQHF. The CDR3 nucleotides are TGTGCCAGCAGCTTATGGGGCAGCCAGCCCCAGCATTTT.